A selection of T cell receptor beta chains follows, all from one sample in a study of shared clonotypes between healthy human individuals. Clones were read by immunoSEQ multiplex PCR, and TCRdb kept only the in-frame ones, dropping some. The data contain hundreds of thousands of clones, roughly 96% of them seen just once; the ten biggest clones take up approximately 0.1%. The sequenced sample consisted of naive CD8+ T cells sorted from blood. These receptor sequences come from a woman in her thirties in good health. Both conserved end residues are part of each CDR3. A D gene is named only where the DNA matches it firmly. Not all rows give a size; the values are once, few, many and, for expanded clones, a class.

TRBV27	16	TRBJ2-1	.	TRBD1	CASSPPPGQGLVEQFF	TGTGCCAGCAGTCCCCCCCCGGGACAGGGTTTGGTTGAGCAGTTCTTC
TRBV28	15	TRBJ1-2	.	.	CASSLAGANNYGYTF	TGTGCCAGCAGTTTAGCAGGGGCAAATAACTATGGCTACACCTTC
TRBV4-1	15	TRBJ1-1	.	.	CASSPFAVRNTEAFF	TGCGCCAGCAGCCCCTTCGCTGTTCGGAACACTGAAGCTTTCTTT
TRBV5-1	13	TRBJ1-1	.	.	CASSLLGHTEAFF	TGCGCCAGCAGCTTGTTAGGACACACTGAAGCTTTCTTT
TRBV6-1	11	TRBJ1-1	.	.	CAIPQGTEAFF	TGTGCCATCCCACAGGGAACTGAAGCTTTCTTT
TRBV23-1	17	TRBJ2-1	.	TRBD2	CASSQSGSGSGRNEQFF	TGCGCCAGCAGTCAATCGGGTAGCGGGAGTGGTAGGAATGAGCAGTTCTTC
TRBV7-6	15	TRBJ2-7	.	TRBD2	CASSSSGPSSYEQYF	TGTGCCAGCAGTTCTAGCGGCCCCAGCTCCTACGAGCAGTACTTC
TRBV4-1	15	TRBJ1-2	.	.	CASSQALGDYYGYTF	TGCGCCAGCAGCCAAGCTCTGGGGGATTACTATGGCTACACCTTC
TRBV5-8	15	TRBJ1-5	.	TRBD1	CASSLSTGVGQPQHF	TGTGCCAGCAGCTTGAGCACAGGGGTTGGTCAGCCCCAGCATTTT
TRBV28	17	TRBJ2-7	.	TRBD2	CASSLTSGSLVAREQYF	TGTGCCAGCAGTTTGACTAGCGGGAGTCTAGTCGCGAGGGAGCAGTACTTC
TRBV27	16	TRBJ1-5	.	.	CASSPGVQALGQPQHF	TGTGCCAGCAGTCCCGGGGTGCAGGCCCTAGGACAGCCCCAGCATTTT
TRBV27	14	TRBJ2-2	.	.	CASSTGSGAGELFF	TGTGCCAGCAGTACGGGGTCAGGGGCCGGGGAGCTGTTTTTT
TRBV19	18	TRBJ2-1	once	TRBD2	CASSGDVWREGRKNEQFF	TGTGCCAGTAGTGGGGACGTGTGGCGGGAGGGCCGTAAAAATGAGCAGTTCTTC
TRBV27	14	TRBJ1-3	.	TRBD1	CASSLGQVGNTIYF	TGTGCCAGCAGTTTGGGACAGGTTGGAAACACCATATATTTT
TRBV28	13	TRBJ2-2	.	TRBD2	CAHGRVNTGELFF	TGTGCACACGGGAGGGTGAACACCGGGGAGCTGTTTTTT
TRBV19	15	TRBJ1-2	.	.	CASSINGLWDYGYTF	TGTGCCAGTAGTATAAATGGATTATGGGACTATGGCTACACCTTC
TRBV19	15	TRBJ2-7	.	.	CASSTTLDQFYEQYF	TGTGCCAGTAGTACCACCCTAGACCAATTTTACGAGCAGTACTTC